A single sample is the source of the 8 T cell receptor beta chains below, sequenced in a study of naive and memory T cell subsets. Both TRBC1 and TRBC2 were covered by a beta constant-region primer of two equimolar oligonucleotides. Ligated cDNA was amplified by four rounds of PCR with nested alpha and beta constant-region primers and SP2. TCRdb re-called the UMI-ligation and nested PCR reads through MiXCR, storing one row per CDR3 protein. The table has under 25,000 distinct CDR3 sequences, about 10% seen once. Sequencing used central memory CD8+ T cells from blood. The receptors stem from a human donor in good health.

In its sample, this clonotype was seen a few times. The chain links TRBV5-5 to TRBJ2-7, with 13 bases matching TRBD2. CDR3 length: 17 residues. Trimming at V came to 4 bases and at J to 0 bases, leaving 7 bases not matched to a gene. Germline V CDR1 and CDR2: SGHKS, YYEKEE (reference sequence). The CDR3 DNA follows: TGTGCCAGCAGCCCGGGACTAGCGGGATTGAGCTCCTACGAGCAGTACTTC. This gives the protein CASSPGLAGLSSYEQYF. Supplemented by reference TRBV5-5 and TRBJ2-7, the full variable domain reads DAGVTQSPTHLIKTRGQQVTLRCSPISGHKSVSWYQQVLGQGPQFIFQYYEKEERGRGNFPDRFSARQFPNYSSELNVNALLLGDSALYLCASSPGLAGLSSYEQYFGPGTRLTVT.

The rearrangement links TRBV6-2 or TRBV6-3 to TRBJ2-1; unclear D gene. The CDR3 length is 13 residues. V lost 2 bases and J 4 bases, leaving 6 bases between the germline ends. Germline lookup yields CDR1 MNHEY and CDR2 SVGEGT. CDR3 in DNA: TGTGCCAGCAGTTACGGGGAATACAATGAGCAGTTCTTC. It specifies CASSYGEYNEQFF.

In this sample, this clonotype turned up a few times. The chain is built from TRBV20-1 and TRBJ1-1; D gene unclear. The CDR3 sequence is 18 residues long. The ends were cut back, 4 bases at V and 3 bases at J, with 27 bases in the middle. Germline V CDR1 and CDR2: DFQATT, SNEGSKA (reference sequence). The chain's CDR3 is CSATRWQFLGYRYTEAFF. In DNA, the CDR3 is TGCAGTGCTACCCGATGGCAATTTTTGGGATATAGATACACTGAAGCTTTCTTT.

The sample holds many counts of this clonotype. CDR3: CSARDLGLYGYTF. Written as DNA, the CDR3 is TGCAGTGCTAGAGATCTTGGGCTGTATGGCTACACCTTC. This rearrangement joins TRBV20-1 to TRBJ1-2; D unresolved. In germline, CDR1 is DFQATT, CDR2 SNEGSKA (reference sequence). Trimming removed 0 bases from V and 5 bases from J, with 10 bases in between. The CDR3 consists of 13 residues.

The rearrangement uses TRBV4-1 and TRBJ2-1, with TRBD2 matching over 13 bases. Per germline, CDR1 MGHRA and CDR2 YSYEKL. The CDR3 is 16 amino acids. V trimming: 3 bases; J trimming: 5 bases; junction bases outside the gene matches: 4. CDR3 sequence reads: CASSHRTSGSHNEQFF. For the CDR3, the DNA is TGCGCCAGCAGCCACCGGACTAGCGGGAGTCACAATGAGCAGTTCTTC.

The chain uses TRBV9 and TRBJ2-3; 7 nucleotides match TRBD2. With V trimmed by 2 bases and J by 3 bases, 9 bases remained unmatched. The CDR3 is 16 residues long. Germline V lookup: CDR1 SGDLS, CDR2 YYNGEE. Here the CDR3 DNA reads TGTGCCAGCAGCGTGCGTACGGGAGGTTCGACAGATACGCAGTATTTT. The encoded protein is CASSVRTGGSTDTQYF.

The sample holds a few counts of this clonotype. This chain links TRBV5-1 with TRBJ1-1; weak D call: TRBD1 (6 bases). The germline V gene encodes CDR1 SGHRS and CDR2 YFSETQ. V shed 1 base and J shed 4 bases, with 20 bases lying between them. CDR3 length: 17 residues. CDR3 coding DNA: TGCGCCAGCAGCTTGAAGGGCTCGGGGGCAGATGGCACTGAAGCTTTCTTT. Translation: CASSLKGSGADGTEAFF.

On this clonotype: One base away lies a much larger clone, so this may be a sequencing read error. V gene TRBV6-2 or TRBV6-3 combines with J gene TRBJ1-1; no firm D call. Trimming shortened V by 7 bases and J by 2 bases, and 11 bases separated the two germline ends. CDR3 length equals 13 residues. Per germline, CDR1 MNHEY and CDR2 SVGEGT. CDR3 region: CASNWQENTEAFF. CDR3 DNA: TGTGCCAGCAATTGGCAAGAAAACACTGAAGCTTTCTTT.